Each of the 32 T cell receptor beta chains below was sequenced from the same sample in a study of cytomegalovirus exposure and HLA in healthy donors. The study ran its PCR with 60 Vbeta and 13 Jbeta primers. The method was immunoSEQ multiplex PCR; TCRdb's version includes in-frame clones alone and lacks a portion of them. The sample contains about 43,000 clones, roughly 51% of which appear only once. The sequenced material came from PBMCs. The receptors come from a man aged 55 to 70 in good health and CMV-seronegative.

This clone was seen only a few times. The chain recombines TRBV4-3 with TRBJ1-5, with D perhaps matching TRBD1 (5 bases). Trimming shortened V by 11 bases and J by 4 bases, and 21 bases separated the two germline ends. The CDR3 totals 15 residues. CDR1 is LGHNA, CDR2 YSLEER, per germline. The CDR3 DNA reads TGCGCCGCTTATCGACAGCCACGAGCAAATCAGCCCCAGCATTTT. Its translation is CAAYRQPRANQPQHF.

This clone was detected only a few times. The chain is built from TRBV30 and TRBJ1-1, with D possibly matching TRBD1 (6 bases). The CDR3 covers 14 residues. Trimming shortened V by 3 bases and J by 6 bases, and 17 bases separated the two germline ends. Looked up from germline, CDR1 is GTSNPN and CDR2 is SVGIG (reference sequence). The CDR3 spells CAWSLYRVLPEAFF. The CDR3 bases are TGTGCCTGGAGCCTTTACAGGGTCCTCCCTGAAGCTTTCTTT.

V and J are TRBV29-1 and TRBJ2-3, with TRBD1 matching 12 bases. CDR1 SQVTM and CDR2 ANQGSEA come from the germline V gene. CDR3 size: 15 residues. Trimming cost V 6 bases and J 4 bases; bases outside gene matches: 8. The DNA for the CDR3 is TGCAGCGTCGAAAGGGACAGGGGGCTGCCAGATACGCAGTATTTT. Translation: CSVERDRGLPDTQYF.

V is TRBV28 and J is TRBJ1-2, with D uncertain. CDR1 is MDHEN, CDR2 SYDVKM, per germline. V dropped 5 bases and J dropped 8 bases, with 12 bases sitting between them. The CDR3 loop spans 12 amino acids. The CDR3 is CASSPSSIGYTF. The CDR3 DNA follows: TGTGCCAGCAGTCCCAGTAGCATAGGCTACACCTTC.

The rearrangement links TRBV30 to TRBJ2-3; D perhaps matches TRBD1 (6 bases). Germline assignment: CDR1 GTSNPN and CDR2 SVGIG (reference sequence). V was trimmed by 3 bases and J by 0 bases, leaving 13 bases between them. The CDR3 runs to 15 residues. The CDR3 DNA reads TGTGCCTGGAGCCCCGGGACAAGAAGCACAGATACGCAGTATTTT. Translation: CAWSPGTRSTDTQYF.

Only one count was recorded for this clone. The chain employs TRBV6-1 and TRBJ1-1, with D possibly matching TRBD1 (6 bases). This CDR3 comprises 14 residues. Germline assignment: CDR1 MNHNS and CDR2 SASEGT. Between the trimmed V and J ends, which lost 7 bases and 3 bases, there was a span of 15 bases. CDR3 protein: CASNQGLRDTEAFF. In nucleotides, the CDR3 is TGTGCCAGCAACCAGGGGCTGAGGGACACTGAAGCTTTCTTT.

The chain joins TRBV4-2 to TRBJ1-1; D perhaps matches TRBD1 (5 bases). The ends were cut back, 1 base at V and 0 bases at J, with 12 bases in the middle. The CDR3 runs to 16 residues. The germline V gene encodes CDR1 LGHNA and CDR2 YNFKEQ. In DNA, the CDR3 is TGTGCCAGCAGCCAAGTGACAGCGGGGATGAACACTGAAGCTTTCTTT. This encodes CASSQVTAGMNTEAFF.

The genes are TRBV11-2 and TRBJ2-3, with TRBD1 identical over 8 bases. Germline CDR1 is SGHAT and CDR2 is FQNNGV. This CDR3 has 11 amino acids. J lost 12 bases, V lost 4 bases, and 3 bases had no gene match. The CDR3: CASSSGTGQYF. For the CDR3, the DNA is TGTGCCAGCAGCTCCGGGACAGGCCAGTATTTT.

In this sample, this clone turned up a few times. The CDR3 reads CASSAPVAGGYNEQFF. The CDR3 DNA follows: TGTGCCAGCAGTGCTCCCGTAGCGGGGGGCTACAATGAGCAGTTCTTC. This chain uses TRBV2 with TRBJ2-1; 10 nucleotides align to TRBD2. The CDR3 is made up of 16 amino acids. Trimming at V came to 4 bases and at J to 3 bases, leaving 6 bases not matched to a gene. Germline V gene lookup returns CDR1 SNHLY and CDR2 FYNNEI.

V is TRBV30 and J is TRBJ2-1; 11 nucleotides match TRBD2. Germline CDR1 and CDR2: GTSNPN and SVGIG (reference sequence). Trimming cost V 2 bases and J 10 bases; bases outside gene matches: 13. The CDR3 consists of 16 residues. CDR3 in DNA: TGTGCCTGGAGTCTTACCGGGACTAGCGGACCCCCGGAGCAGTTCTTC. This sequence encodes CAWSLTGTSGPPEQFF.

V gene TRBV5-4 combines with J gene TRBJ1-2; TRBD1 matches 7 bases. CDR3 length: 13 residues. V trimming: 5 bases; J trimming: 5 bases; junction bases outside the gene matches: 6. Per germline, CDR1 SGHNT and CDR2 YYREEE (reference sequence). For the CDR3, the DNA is TGTGCCAGCAGTGAGGGGGCTCGGTATGGCTACACCTTC. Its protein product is CASSEGARYGYTF.

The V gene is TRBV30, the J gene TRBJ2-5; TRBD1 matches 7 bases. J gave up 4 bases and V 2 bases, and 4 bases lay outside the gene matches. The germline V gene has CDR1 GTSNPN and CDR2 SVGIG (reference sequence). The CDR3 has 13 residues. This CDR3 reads CAWSRRGRETQYF. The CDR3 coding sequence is TGTGCCTGGAGTCGCAGGGGGAGAGAGACCCAGTACTTC.

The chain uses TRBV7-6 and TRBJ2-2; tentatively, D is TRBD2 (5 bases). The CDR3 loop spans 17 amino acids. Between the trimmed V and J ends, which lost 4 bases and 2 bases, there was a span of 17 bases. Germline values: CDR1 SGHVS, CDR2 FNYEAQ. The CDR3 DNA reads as TGTGCCAGCAGCTCCGACTATGGAGCTACTAACACCGGGGAGCTGTTTTTT. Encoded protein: CASSSDYGATNTGELFF.

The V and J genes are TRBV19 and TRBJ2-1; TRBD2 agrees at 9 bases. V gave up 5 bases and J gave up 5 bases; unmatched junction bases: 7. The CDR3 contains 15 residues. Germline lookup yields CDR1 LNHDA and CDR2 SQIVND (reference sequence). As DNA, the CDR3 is TGTGCCAGTAGTTCCTTGACTAGCGGACACAATGAGCAGTTCTTC. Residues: CASSSLTSGHNEQFF.

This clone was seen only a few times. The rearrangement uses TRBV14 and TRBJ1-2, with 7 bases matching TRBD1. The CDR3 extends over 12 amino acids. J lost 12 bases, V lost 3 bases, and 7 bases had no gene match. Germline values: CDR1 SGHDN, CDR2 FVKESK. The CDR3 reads CASSQAGRGHTF. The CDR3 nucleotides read TGTGCCAGCAGCCAGGCCGGGAGGGGGCACACCTTC.

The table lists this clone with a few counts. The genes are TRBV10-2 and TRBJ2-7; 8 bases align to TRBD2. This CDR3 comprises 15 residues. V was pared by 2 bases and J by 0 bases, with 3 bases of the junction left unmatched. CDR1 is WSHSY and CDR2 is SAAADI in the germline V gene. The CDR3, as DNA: TGCGCCAGCAGTGAGATAGCGGGATCCTCCTACGAGCAGTACTTC. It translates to CASSEIAGSSYEQYF.

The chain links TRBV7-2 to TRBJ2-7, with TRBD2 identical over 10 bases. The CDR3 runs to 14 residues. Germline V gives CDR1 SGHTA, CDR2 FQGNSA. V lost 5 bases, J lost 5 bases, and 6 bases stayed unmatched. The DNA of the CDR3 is TGTGCCAGCAGCCCGGGACTAGCGTCCCACGAGCAGTACTTC. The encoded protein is CASSPGLASHEQYF.

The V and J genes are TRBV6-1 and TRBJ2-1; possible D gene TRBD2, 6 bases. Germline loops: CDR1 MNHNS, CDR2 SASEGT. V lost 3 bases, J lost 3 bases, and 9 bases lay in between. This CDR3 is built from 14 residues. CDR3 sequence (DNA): TGTGCCAGCAGTGAGGTCGGGAGCTACAATGAGCAGTTCTTC. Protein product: CASSEVGSYNEQFF.

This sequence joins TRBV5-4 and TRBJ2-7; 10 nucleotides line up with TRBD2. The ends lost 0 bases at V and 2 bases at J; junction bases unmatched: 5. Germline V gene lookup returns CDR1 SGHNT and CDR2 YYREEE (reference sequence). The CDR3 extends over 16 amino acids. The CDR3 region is CASSLATSGAPYEQYF. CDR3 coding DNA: TGTGCCAGCAGCTTGGCTACTAGCGGGGCCCCCTACGAGCAGTACTTC.

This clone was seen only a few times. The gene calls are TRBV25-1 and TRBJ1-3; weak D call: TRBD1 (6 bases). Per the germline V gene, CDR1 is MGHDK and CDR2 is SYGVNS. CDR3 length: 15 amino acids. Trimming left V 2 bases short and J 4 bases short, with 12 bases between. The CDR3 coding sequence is TGTGCCAGCAGTGAAAGCACAGGGTTCGGAAACACCATATATTTT. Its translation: CASSESTGFGNTIYF.

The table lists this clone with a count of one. The CDR3 protein is CASSHTLAGFLNEQFF. CDR3 coding DNA: TGTGCCAGCAGTCATACCCTAGCGGGATTTTTGAATGAGCAGTTCTTC. V gene TRBV7-2 combines with J gene TRBJ2-1, with 9 bases identical to TRBD2. CDR3 size: 16 residues. The V gene's germline CDR1 is SGHTA and CDR2 FQGNSA. V was clipped by 6 bases and J by 7 bases; unmatched bases: 13.

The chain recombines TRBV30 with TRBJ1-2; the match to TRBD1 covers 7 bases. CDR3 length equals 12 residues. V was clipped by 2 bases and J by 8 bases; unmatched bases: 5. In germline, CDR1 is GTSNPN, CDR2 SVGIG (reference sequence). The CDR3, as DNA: TGTGCCTGGAGTCAGGGGGTACGAGGCTACACCTTC. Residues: CAWSQGVRGYTF.

The DNA for the CDR3 is TGTGCCAGCAGCCCCACCCGGGGACTAGCGGGAGGGGATACGCAGTATTTT. It encodes CASSPTRGLAGGDTQYF. The genes are TRBV7-2 and TRBJ2-3; TRBD2 aligns across 16 bases. CDR1 and CDR2 from the germline V gene are SGHTA and FQGNSA. Unmatched junction bases numbered 8, after V lost 5 bases and J lost 6 bases. The CDR3 contains 17 residues.

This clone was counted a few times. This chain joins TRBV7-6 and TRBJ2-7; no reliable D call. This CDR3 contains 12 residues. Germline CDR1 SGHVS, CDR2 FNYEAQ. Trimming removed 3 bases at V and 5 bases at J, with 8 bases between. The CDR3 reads CASSLSRDEQYF. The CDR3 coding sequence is TGTGCCAGCAGCTTGTCCCGGGACGAGCAGTACTTC.

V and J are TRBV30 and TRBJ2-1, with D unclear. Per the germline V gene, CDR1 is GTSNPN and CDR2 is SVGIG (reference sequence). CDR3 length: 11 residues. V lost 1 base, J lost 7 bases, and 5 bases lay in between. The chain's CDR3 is CAWSGRNEQFF. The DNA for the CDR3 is TGTGCCTGGAGTGGGCGGAATGAGCAGTTCTTC.

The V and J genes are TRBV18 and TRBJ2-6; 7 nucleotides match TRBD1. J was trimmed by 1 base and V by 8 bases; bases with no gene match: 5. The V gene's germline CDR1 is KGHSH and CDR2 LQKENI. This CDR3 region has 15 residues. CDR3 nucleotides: TGTGCCAGCCCGACAGGGTCTTCTGGGGCCAACGTCCTGACTTTC. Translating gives CASPTGSSGANVLTF.

The CDR3 reads CASSSLESRSNQPQHF. The CDR3 DNA sequence: TGTGCCAGCAGCTCTCTGGAGAGTCGTAGCAATCAGCCCCAGCATTTT. The chain links TRBV9 to TRBJ1-5; unclear D gene. The length of the CDR3 is 16 residues. The V gene's germline CDR1 is SGDLS and CDR2 YYNGEE. The V gene lost 4 bases and the J gene lost 0 bases, with 14 bases spanning the gap.

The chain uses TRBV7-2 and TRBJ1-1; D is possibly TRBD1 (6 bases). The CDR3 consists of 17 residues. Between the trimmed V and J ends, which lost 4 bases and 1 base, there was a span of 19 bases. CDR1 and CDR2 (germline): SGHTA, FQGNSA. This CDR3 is CASSSRGTTVKNTEAFF. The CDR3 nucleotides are TGTGCCAGCAGCTCGAGGGGGACGACAGTAAAGAACACTGAAGCTTTCTTT.

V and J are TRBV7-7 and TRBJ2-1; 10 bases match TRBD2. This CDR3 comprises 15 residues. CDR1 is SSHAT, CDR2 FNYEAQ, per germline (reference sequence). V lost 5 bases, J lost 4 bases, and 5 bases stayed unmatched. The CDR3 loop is CASSLLAGVYNEQFF. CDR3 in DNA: TGTGCCAGCAGCCTTCTAGCGGGAGTGTACAATGAGCAGTTCTTC.

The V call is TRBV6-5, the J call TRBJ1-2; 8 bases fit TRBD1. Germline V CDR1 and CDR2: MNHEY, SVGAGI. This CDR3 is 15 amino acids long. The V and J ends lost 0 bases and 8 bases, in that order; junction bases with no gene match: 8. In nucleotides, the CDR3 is TGTGCCAGCAGTTACTCGGAAACAGGGGGTCGCGGCTACACCTTC. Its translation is CASSYSETGGRGYTF.

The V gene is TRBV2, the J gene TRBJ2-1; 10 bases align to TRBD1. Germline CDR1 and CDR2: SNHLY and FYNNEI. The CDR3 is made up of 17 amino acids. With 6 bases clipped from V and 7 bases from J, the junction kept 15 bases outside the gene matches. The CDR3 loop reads CASSFKIRTGGGNEQFF. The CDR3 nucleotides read TGTGCCAGCAGCTTCAAGATCCGGACAGGGGGGGGGAATGAGCAGTTCTTC.

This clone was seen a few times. The CDR3 loop reads CASSERRAVDQPQHF. CDR3 in DNA: TGTGCCAGCAGTGAACGCAGGGCGGTGGATCAGCCCCAGCATTTT. The chain links TRBV6-1 to TRBJ1-5; a weak D match, TRBD1 (5 bases). In germline, CDR1 is MNHNS, CDR2 SASEGT. This CDR3 region has 15 residues. Trimming removed 2 bases at V and 5 bases at J, with 13 bases between.